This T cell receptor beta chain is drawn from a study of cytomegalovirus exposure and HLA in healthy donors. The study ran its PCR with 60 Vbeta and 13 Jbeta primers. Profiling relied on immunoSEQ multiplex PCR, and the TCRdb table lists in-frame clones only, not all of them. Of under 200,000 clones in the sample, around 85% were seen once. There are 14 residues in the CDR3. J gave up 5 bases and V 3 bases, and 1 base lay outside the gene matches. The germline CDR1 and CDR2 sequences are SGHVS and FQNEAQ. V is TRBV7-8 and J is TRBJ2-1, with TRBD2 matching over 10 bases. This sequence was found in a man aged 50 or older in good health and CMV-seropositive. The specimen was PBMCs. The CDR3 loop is CASSLGTSDNEQFF. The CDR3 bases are TGTGCCAGCAGCTTGGGGACTAGCGACAATGAGCAGTTCTTC.